This T cell receptor (beta chain) was recorded in a study of blood T cell repertoires in COVID-19. Whole-study context: Samples taken during acute and convalescent COVID-19 were collected in the United States, Italy and Spain. In each case, the material was cDNA or gDNA derived from T cells, B-cell-depleted T cells, or PBMCs.

Original data processing: From reference gene primer amplification, estimates of nucleated cell counts were derived. Assay used: immunoSEQ multiplex PCR; TCRdb lists only in-frame clones, some missing. The V and J calls and clone size were taken over from that table, and D and trimming were inferred from the DNA. The sample has tens of thousands of clones, around nine tenths seen once; the top ten hold around 14%. Trimming took 6 bases from V and 9 from J, leaving 15 bases between them. CDR1 is SGHTA, CDR2 FQGTGA, per germline. This CDR3 contains 12 residues. The gene calls are TRBV7-3 and TRBJ2-7, with D maybe TRBD2 (5 bases). The sequenced sample was peripheral blood. The clonotype was recovered from a man between 65 and 85 years old with active or convalescent COVID-19. The CDR3 loop is CASSLYGERQYF. The CDR3 bases are TGTGCCAGCAGTTTGTACGGGGAGCGGCAGTACTTC.